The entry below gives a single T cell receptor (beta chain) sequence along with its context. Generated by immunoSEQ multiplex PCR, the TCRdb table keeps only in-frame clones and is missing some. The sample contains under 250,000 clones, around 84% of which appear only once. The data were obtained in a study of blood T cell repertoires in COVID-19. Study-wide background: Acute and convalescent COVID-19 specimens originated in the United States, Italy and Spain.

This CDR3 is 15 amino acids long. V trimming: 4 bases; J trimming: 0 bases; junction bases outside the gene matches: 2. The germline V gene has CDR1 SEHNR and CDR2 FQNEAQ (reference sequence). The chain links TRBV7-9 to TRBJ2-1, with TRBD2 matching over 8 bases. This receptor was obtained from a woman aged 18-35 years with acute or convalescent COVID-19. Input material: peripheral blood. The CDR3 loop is CASSSGTSSYNEQFF. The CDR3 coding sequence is TGTGCCAGCAGCTCCGGGACTAGCTCCTACAATGAGCAGTTCTTC.